This paragraph covers one T cell receptor beta chain sequence. The data are from a study of blood T cell repertoires in COVID-19. Study information: The United States, Italy and Spain were the sources of the acute and convalescent COVID-19 samples.

Sequenced by immunoSEQ multiplex PCR; TCRdb stores in-frame clones only, minus some. The sample has a few hundred thousand clones; roughly 88% are singletons. CDR3 length: 15 amino acids. V lost 2 bases, J lost 4 bases, and 5 bases stayed unmatched. From germline, CDR1 is MDHEN and CDR2 SYDVKM. This sequence originates from a human donor in a cohort sampled during active COVID-19. J is TRBJ2-1 and V is TRBV28, with 7 nucleotides matching TRBD2. The sequencing sample was made of peripheral blood. CDR3: CASSLGGSPYNEQFF. CDR3 coding DNA: TGTGCCAGCAGTTTAGGCGGGAGCCCATACAATGAGCAGTTCTTC.